The present entry profiles one T cell receptor beta chain with its context. Its target antigen remains unknown. Base qualities were left out, and no much larger clone turns up one base away. The sample comes from a study of CD8 T cells in ankylosing spondylitis (dated by TCRdb to about 2017). Study-level background: To find TCR variants linked to disease, the study profiled T cell receptor beta repertoires in ankylosing spondylitis patients and healthy donors. The whole study cohort included about a hundred healthy donors and around 24 ankylosing spondylitis patients. Samples of peripheral blood were taken, and for ankylosing spondylitis patients, synovial fluid was collected as well. The study at large found these results: The disease-linked clones showed a CD8+ phenotype and occurred at relatively low frequencies in peripheral blood. The disease-linked clones were reported as significantly enriched in matched synovial fluid samples from ankylosing spondylitis patients. Some motif variants had previously been reported in the synovial fluid and blood of reactive arthritis patients, which suggests shared mechanisms of disease initiation. Blood from ankylosing spondylitis patients appeared to be characterized by a TCR beta motif made up of about 8 highly homologous amino acid variants.

Sequences SGHRS (CDR1) and YFSETQ (CDR2) are obtained from the germline V gene. Cut back by 7 bases and 1 base, the V and J ends lie 10 bases apart. The CDR3 spans 13 residues, from the cysteine through the phenylalanine. Only CDR3 DNA remains: 39 bases, in frame from the first base. TCRdb records Illumina HiSeq 2500 as the sequencer. Quantitative 5'-RACE with molecular barcodes was the method used to prepare the TCR beta libraries. On the authors' methods: A new computational method, built on a probabilistic model of VDJ rearrangement, was used to identify disease-linked TCR variants. TCRdb's own reprocessing of the public reads used fastp at Q25 and MiXCR and kept productive beta chains. CDR3 protein duplicates are merged, each entry listing the most common genes and DNA. The V and J calls follow TCRdb's processing rather than the paper's. A total of a few hundred thousand distinct CDR3 sequences appear in this sample, less than 9.5% of them only once. The ten largest account for 13% to 15% of the sample.

This TCR was recovered from a male donor with ankylosing spondylitis. The sequence is built from TRBV5-1 and TRBJ2-3; too little of a D gene remains to name it. Sequenced input: blood, either unsorted or a sorted T cell fraction (not recorded which). The DNA sequence is as follows: TGCGCCAGCGCCCTCTCGGGCACAGATACGCAGTATTTT. Its protein product is CASALSGTDTQYF.